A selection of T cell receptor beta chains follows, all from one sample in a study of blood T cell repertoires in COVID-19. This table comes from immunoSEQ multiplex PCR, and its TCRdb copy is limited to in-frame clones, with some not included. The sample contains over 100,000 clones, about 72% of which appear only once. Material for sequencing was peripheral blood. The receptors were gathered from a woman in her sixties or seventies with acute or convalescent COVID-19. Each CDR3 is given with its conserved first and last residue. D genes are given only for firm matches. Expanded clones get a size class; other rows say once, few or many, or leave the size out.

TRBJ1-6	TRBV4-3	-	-	CASSQERSSYNSPLHF	TGCGCCAGCAGCCAAGAACGGAGCTCCTATAATTCACCCCTCCACTTT
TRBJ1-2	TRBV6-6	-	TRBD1	CASSGQGLKYGYTF	TGTGCCAGCAGCGGACAGGGGTTGAAGTATGGCTACACCTTC
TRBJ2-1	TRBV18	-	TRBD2	CASSPLLGGRFYEQFF	TGTGCCAGCTCACCCCTTCTGGGCGGGAGGTTCTATGAGCAGTTCTTC
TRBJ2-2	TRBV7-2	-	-	CASSETRTANTGELFF	TGTGCCAGCAGCGAAACCCGGACTGCGAACACCGGGGAGCTGTTTTTT
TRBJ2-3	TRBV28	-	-	CASSLDSTTDTQYF	TGTGCCAGCAGTTTGGACTCGACAACAGATACGCAGTATTTT
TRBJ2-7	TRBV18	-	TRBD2	CASSPPLAGGYEQYF	TGTGCCAGCTCACCACCGCTAGCGGGGGGCTACGAGCAGTACTTC
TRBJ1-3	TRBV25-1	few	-	CASSPYSRGVGGNTIYF	TGTGCCAGCAGCCCATATTCGCGCGGGGTAGGAGGAAACACCATATATTTT
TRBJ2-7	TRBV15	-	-	CATSRDFGGPYEQYF	TGTGCCACCAGCAGAGATTTCGGCGGTCCCTACGAGCAGTACTTC
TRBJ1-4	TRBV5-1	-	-	CASSPGRQGTNEKLFF	TGCGCCAGCAGCCCGGGCCGTCAGGGCACTAATGAAAAACTGTTTTTT
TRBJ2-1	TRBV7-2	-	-	CASSSGSSSYNEQFF	TGTGCCAGCAGCTCGGGTTCGAGCTCCTACAATGAGCAGTTCTTC
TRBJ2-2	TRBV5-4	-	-	CASSLGTGIFGELFF	TGTGCCAGCAGCTTGGGGACGGGAATTTTCGGGGAGCTGTTTTTT
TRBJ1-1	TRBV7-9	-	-	CASSLAGSAEAFF	TGTGCCAGCAGCTTAGCTGGGAGTGCTGAAGCTTTCTTT
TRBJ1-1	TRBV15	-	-	CATSTGTNTEAFF	TGTGCCACCAGCACAGGAACGAACACTGAAGCTTTCTTT
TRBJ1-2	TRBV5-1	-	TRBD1	CASSLETGVYGYTF	TGCGCCAGCAGCTTGGAGACAGGGGTCTATGGCTACACCTTC
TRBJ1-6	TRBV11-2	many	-	CASSLEPEGVSPLHF	TGTGCCAGCAGCTTAGAGCCCGAGGGGGTTTCACCCCTCCACTTT
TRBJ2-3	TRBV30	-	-	CAWSDSTQYF	TGTGCCTGGAGTGACAGTACGCAGTATTTT
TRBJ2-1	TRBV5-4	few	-	CASSLSTSRNVRFF	TGTGCCAGCAGCTTGTCGACTAGTAGGAACGTTCGGTTCTTC
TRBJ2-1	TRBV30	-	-	CAWRTGTSSWNEQFF	TGTGCCTGGAGGACCGGGACTTCCTCCTGGAATGAGCAGTTCTTC
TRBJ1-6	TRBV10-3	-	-	CAISPGVESPLHF	TGTGCCATCAGTCCAGGGGTGGAATCACCCCTCCACTTT
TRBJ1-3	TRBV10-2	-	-	CASGESRNTIYF	TGCGCCAGCGGAGAGAGTCGAAACACCATATATTTT
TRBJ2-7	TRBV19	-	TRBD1	CASSIGGTGSYEQYF	TGTGCCAGTAGTATCGGGGGGACAGGGTCCTACGAGCAGTACTTC
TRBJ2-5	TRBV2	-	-	CASRERTGNQETQYF	TGTGCCAGCAGAGAAAGGACGGGGAACCAAGAGACCCAGTACTTC
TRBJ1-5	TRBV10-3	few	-	CAISDSIKQGIMSPQHF	TGTGCCATCAGTGATTCCATTAAACAGGGAATTATGAGTCCCCAGCATTTT
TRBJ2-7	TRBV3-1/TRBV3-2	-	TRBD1	CASSQAPGQGTYEQYF	TGTGCCAGCAGCCAAGCACCGGGACAGGGGACCTACGAGCAGTACTTC
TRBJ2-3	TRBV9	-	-	CASSPTTGVTDTQYF	TGTGCCAGCAGCCCCACCACAGGAGTCACAGATACGCAGTATTTT
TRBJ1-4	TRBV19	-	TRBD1	CASSIGDRDYEKLFF	TGTGCCAGTAGTATAGGGGACAGGGATTATGAAAAACTGTTTTTT
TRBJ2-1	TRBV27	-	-	CASSLSVVLDRNEQFF	TGTGCCAGCAGTTTATCAGTTGTCCTAGACAGGAATGAGCAGTTCTTC
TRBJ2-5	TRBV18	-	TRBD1	CASSEQGYQETQYF	TGTGCCAGCTCAGAACAGGGGTACCAAGAGACCCAGTACTTC
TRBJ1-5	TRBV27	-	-	CASSLSPDQPQHF	TGTGCCAGCAGTTTATCCCCAGATCAGCCCCAGCATTTT
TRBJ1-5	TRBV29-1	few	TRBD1	CSGQGQDEGNQPQHF	TGCAGCGGCCAGGGACAGGACGAGGGGAATCAGCCCCAGCATTTT
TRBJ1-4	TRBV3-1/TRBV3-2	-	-	CASSQGTWGYEKLFF	TGTGCCAGCAGCCAAGGGACTTGGGGATATGAAAAACTGTTTTTT
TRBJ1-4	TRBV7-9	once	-	CASSLAGGQNEKLFF	TGTGCCAGCAGCTTAGCTGGTGGGCAGAATGAAAAACTGTTTTTT
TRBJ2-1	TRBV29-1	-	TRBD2	CSVGLAEVNEQFF	TGCAGCGTTGGGCTAGCGGAGGTCAATGAGCAGTTCTTC
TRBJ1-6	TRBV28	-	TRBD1	CASRSPGGTYNSPLHF	TGTGCCAGCAGATCGCCAGGGGGGACCTATAATTCACCCCTCCACTTT
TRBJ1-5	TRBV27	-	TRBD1	CASSLTGASNQPQHF	TGTGCCAGCAGTTTAACAGGGGCGAGCAATCAGCCCCAGCATTTT
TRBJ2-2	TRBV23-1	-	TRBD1	CASSQTGTGELFF	TGCGCCAGCAGTCAGACAGGGACCGGGGAGCTGTTTTTT
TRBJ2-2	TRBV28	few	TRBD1	CASSQGDRSTGELFF	TGTGCCAGCAGTCAAGGGGACAGGTCTACCGGGGAGCTGTTTTTT
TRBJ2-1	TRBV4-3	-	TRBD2	CASSQTQLAGYSGEQFF	TGCGCCAGCAGCCAAACTCAACTAGCGGGGTACTCGGGTGAGCAGTTCTTC
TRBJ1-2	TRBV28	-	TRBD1	CACGTGVGYTF	TGTGCCTGCGGGACAGGGGTGGGCTACACCTTC
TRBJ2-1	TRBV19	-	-	CASSLSRRYDEQFF	TGTGCCAGTAGCCTTTCACGGAGGTACGATGAGCAGTTCTTC
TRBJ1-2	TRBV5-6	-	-	CASSRSWAGEGYTF	TGTGCCAGCAGCCGATCCTGGGCAGGTGAGGGCTACACCTTC
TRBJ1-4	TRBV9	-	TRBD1	CASSETGATNEKLFF	TGTGCCAGCAGCGAGACAGGGGCAACTAATGAAAAACTGTTTTTT
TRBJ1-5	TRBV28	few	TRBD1	CASSPSDRDNQPQHF	TGTGCCAGCAGTCCCTCCGACAGGGACAATCAGCCCCAGCATTTT
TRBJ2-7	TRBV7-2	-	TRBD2	CASSVSGGPWEQYF	TGTGCCAGCAGCGTCAGCGGGGGGCCGTGGGAGCAGTACTTC
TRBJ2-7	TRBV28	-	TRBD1	CASSLEGQGTYEQYF	TGTGCCAGCAGTTTGGAGGGACAGGGAACTTACGAGCAGTACTTC